The sequence of this T cell receptor (beta chain) was determined in a study of T-cell reconstitution after alpha-beta-depleted transplantation in children. Study-wide results and limits: Reportedly, only several hundred clones from non-depleted graft cells drove alpha-beta T-cell counts at about two months. T-cell counts and diversity were attributed mostly to newly produced T cells one year after transplant.

For this clonotype: Its cognate antigen is unknown.

A TCRbeta library incorporating unique molecular identifiers was prepared. TCRdb re-called the PCR reads with MiXCR, one entry per CDR3 protein. This sample has 250,000 to 400,000 distinct CDR3 sequences, with roughly 25% found just once. Sequencing used PBMCs, mostly from graft donor cells, obtained 180 days after TCRalphabeta/CD19-depleted stem cell transplant. The origin of this receptor is a male patient under 18 who had a stem cell transplant for acute lymphoblastic leukemia, so the T cells may come from the graft donor.

The CDR3 DNA reads TGCGCCAGCAGCGGGAGACAGGGAGGGGAACAAGAGACCCAGTACTTC. Residues: CASSGRQGGEQETQYF. This chain uses TRBV5-1 with TRBJ2-5; D may match TRBD1 or TRBD2 (7 bases each). CDR3 length equals 16 residues. Germline CDR1 reads SGHRS; CDR2 reads YFSETQ. V lost 4 bases and J lost 2, with 18 bases in between.